These 23 T cell receptor beta chains originate from one sample sequenced in a study of cytomegalovirus exposure and HLA in healthy donors. Primers for the PCR totalled 60 Vbeta and 13 Jbeta. Produced via immunoSEQ multiplex PCR; TCRdb's table is partial and in-frame only. The sample yields over 70,000 clones, more than 70% seen once. Sequenced sample: PBMCs. The receptors shown here come from a man aged 18-30 years in good health and CMV-seronegative.

This clone has a handful of counts. This chain connects TRBV6-6 to TRBJ1-4, with a possible D match to TRBD1 (6 bases). In germline, CDR1 is MNHNY, CDR2 SVGAGI (reference sequence). The CDR3 extends over 15 amino acids. Between the trimmed V and J ends, which lost 10 bases and 2 bases, there was a span of 17 bases. The CDR3 DNA reads TGTGCCACCGAAAGGGGGGGTTGGACTAATGAAAAACTGTTTTTT. Its translation is CATERGGWTNEKLFF.

The genes are TRBV6-6 and TRBJ1-5; the match to TRBD1 covers 9 bases. The V gene end was trimmed by 4 bases and the J gene end by 6 bases; junction bases not matched to a gene: 7. Germline assignment: CDR1 MNHNY and CDR2 SVGAGI (reference sequence). There are 15 residues in the CDR3. CDR3 sequence (DNA): TGTGCCAGCAGTTCCCAACAGGGGGCAGTTCAGCCCCAGCATTTT. Translating it yields CASSSQQGAVQPQHF.

This chain uses TRBV6-1 with TRBJ1-1, with D perhaps matching TRBD1 (5 bases). In germline, CDR1 is MNHNS, CDR2 SASEGT. This CDR3 comprises 12 residues. V shed 5 bases and J shed 8 bases, with 12 bases lying between them. CDR3 bases: TGTGCCAGCAGTCTAAGGGGAAGGGAAGCTTTCTTT. This translates into CASSLRGREAFF.

The chain carries TRBV6-6 and TRBJ2-7; 8 bases map to TRBD1. The CDR3 has 14 residues. Trimming cost V 6 bases and J 2 bases; bases outside gene matches: 6. Germline V gives CDR1 MNHNY, CDR2 SVGAGI (reference sequence). CDR3 sequence reads: CASSRGQGPYEQYF. Written as DNA, the CDR3 is TGTGCCAGCAGCCGCGGACAGGGTCCCTACGAGCAGTACTTC.

A note on this clone: A read error may produce the germline difference seen at one junction end. The V and J genes are TRBV7-9 and TRBJ1-2; D is possibly TRBD1 (5 bases). The CDR3 consists of 14 residues. In germline, CDR1 is SEHNR, CDR2 FQNEAQ (reference sequence). The CDR3 here is CSSSLAGNNYGYTF. DNA for the CDR3: TGTTCCAGCAGCTTGGCAGGGAATAACTATGGCTACACCTTC.

This rearrangement joins TRBV6-1 to TRBJ1-1; D possibly corresponds to TRBD1 (5 bases). Per germline, CDR1 MNHNS and CDR2 SASEGT. The germline V and J ends were trimmed by 8 bases and 1 base, with 11 bases remaining between them. This CDR3 spans 13 amino acids. CDR3 bases: TGTGCCAGCCGGGACGGGGGGAACACTGAAGCTTTCTTT. Translating gives CASRDGGNTEAFF.

The chain is built from TRBV6-5 and TRBJ1-5; TRBD1 matches 8 bases. V lost 6 bases to trimming and J lost 7 bases; unmatched junction nucleotides: 8. The CDR3 sequence is 14 residues long. Germline-derived CDR1 and CDR2 are MNHEY and SVGAGI. This CDR3 is CASSWSGGRQPQHF. The CDR3 DNA sequence: TGTGCCAGCAGCTGGTCAGGGGGCAGGCAGCCCCAGCATTTT.

The gene calls are TRBV7-3 and TRBJ2-4, with a tentative D call TRBD1 (5 bases). Trimming left V 2 bases short and J 8 bases short, with 10 bases between. Germline CDR1 is SGHTA and CDR2 is FQGTGA. This CDR3 is 13 amino acids long. The CDR3 loop is CASSLDPRDIQYF. The CDR3 region has the DNA TGTGCCAGCAGCTTAGATCCCAGGGACATTCAGTACTTC.

This chain connects TRBV11-3 to TRBJ2-5; 15 bases are shared with TRBD2. The CDR3 is made up of 16 amino acids. Germline CDR1 reads SGHNT; CDR2 reads YENEEA. V was clipped by 5 bases and J by 5 bases; unmatched bases: 6. The DNA of the CDR3 is TGTGCCAGCAGCCCCGGACTAGCGGGGGGGCGTGAGACCCAGTACTTC. This gives the protein CASSPGLAGGRETQYF.

The CDR3 protein is CASSSRGGPDAYNEQFF. The CDR3 DNA reads as TGTGCCAGCAGCAGCCGGGGAGGGCCCGATGCCTACAATGAGCAGTTCTTC. V and J are TRBV7-2 and TRBJ2-1; 7 bases agree with TRBD2. Germline V lookup: CDR1 SGHTA, CDR2 FQGNSA. V was clipped by 5 bases and J by 2 bases; unmatched bases: 12. There are 17 residues in the CDR3.

The chain uses TRBV7-3 and TRBJ2-7; TRBD2 matches 12 bases. CDR1 SGHTA and CDR2 FQGTGA come from the germline V gene. CDR3 length: 15 residues. The V and J ends lost 1 base and 5 bases, in that order; junction bases with no gene match: 3. For the CDR3, the DNA is TGTGCCAGCAGCTTAAGACTAGCGGGGGCGGACGAGCAGTACTTC. The encoded protein is CASSLRLAGADEQYF.

The DNA for the CDR3 is TGCGCCAGCAGCCCTGGGGAGGGGGTCCATGAGCAGTTCTTC. It yields the protein CASSPGEGVHEQFF. The chain carries TRBV5-1 and TRBJ2-1, with D maybe TRBD2 (7 bases). Germline loops: CDR1 SGHRS, CDR2 YFSETQ. This CDR3 region has 14 residues. V was trimmed by 4 bases and J by 8 bases, leaving 16 bases between them.

The V and J genes are TRBV5-1 and TRBJ1-2; a weak D match, TRBD1 (6 bases). CDR1 is SGHRS and CDR2 is YFSETQ in the germline V gene. V lost 4 bases and J lost 3, with 19 bases in between. This CDR3 has 16 amino acids. The CDR3 sequence: CASSPQGGGLHYGYTF. CDR3 sequence (DNA): TGCGCCAGCAGCCCCCAAGGCGGGGGCCTCCACTATGGCTACACCTTC.

CDR3 DNA: TGTGCCAGCAGCCGGGGGGGGTCCTACAATGAGCAGTTCTTC. It specifies CASSRGGSYNEQFF. The V and J genes are TRBV11-2 and TRBJ2-1, with 8 positions matching TRBD2. The CDR3 contains 14 residues. Germline trimming cut 5 bases from V and 1 base from J; bases unmatched to any gene: 1. Germline values: CDR1 SGHAT, CDR2 FQNNGV.

Points on this clone: Compared with germline, one end of the junction differs, possibly owing to a read error. This specimen includes other DNA sequences encoding the same CDR3. V gene TRBV29-1 combines with J gene TRBJ1-1; D ambiguous. Germline CDR1 SQVTM, CDR2 ANQGSEA. The CDR3 spans 12 residues. In nucleotides, the CDR3 is TGCAGCGCTGAAGACATGAACACTGAAGCTTTCTTT. This translates into CSAEDMNTEAFF. Full variable domain (rest looked up from reference TRBV29-1 and TRBJ1-1): SAVISQKPSRDICQRGTSLTIQCQVDSQVTMMFWYRQQPGQSLTLIATANQGSEATYESGFVIDKFPISRPNLTFSTLTVSNMSPEDSSIYLCSAEDMNTEAFFGQGTRLTVV.

This clone came up a few times. CDR3 DNA sequence: TGTGCCAGCTCACCGGGACAGGGTTTTGGGACTGAAGCTTTCTTT. This encodes CASSPGQGFGTEAFF. The V call is TRBV18, the J call TRBJ1-1; TRBD1 matches at 9 bases. With V trimmed by 3 bases and J by 5 bases, 7 bases remained unmatched. The CDR3 has 15 residues. CDR1 KGHSH and CDR2 LQKENI come from the germline V gene.

This clone was counted only a few times. The V call is TRBV30, the J call TRBJ2-1, with D possibly TRBD2 on 5 matching bases. The CDR3 runs to 12 residues. V was shortened by 4 bases and J by 8 bases, with 12 bases between the two germline ends. Germline V gene sequence: CDR1 GTSNPN, CDR2 SVGIG (reference sequence). CDR3 sequence (DNA): TGTGCCTGGATGTCGAGCGGCGATGAGCAGTTCTTC. It is translated as CAWMSSGDEQFF.

This clone occurred once. The chain recombines TRBV18 with TRBJ2-7; D perhaps matches TRBD1 (6 bases). The germline V gene encodes CDR1 KGHSH and CDR2 LQKENI. Trimming pared 1 base from V and 2 bases from J, leaving 9 bases between. The CDR3 runs to 14 residues. CDR3 nucleotides: TGTGCCAGCTCACCACTGGGACAACCCTACGAGCAGTACTTC. Translating it yields CASSPLGQPYEQYF.

This clone was detected only a few times. Other DNA sequences within the sample encode an identical CDR3. The CDR3, as DNA: TGTGCCAGCAGCCCCACGGGGGGCAATCAGCCCCAGCATTTT. Translation: CASSPTGGNQPQHF. The chain recombines TRBV6-5 with TRBJ1-5, with a weak D call TRBD1 (5 bases). The CDR3 is 14 amino acids. In germline, CDR1 is MNHEY, CDR2 SVGAGI. Trimming left V 6 bases short and J 2 bases short, with 11 bases between.

This clone was detected a few times. The chain has TRBV6-6 and TRBJ2-3; the D gene is possibly TRBD2 (5 bases). This CDR3 is 13 amino acids long. The V end lost 6 bases, the J end lost 8 bases, and 15 bases lay between the germline ends. Germline values: CDR1 MNHNY, CDR2 SVGAGI (reference sequence). CDR3 DNA: TGTGCCAGCAGAACGCTAGGGAGAGCTACGCAGTATTTT. This translates into CASRTLGRATQYF.

This clone appeared a few times. The V and J genes are TRBV6-1 and TRBJ1-2, with D unresolved. There are 14 residues in the CDR3. Trimming removed 4 bases from V and 3 bases from J, with 12 bases in between. CDR1 MNHNS and CDR2 SASEGT come from the germline V gene. CDR3 sequence reads: CASSGEPEDYGYTF. CDR3 nucleotides: TGTGCCAGCAGTGGAGAACCGGAGGACTATGGCTACACCTTC.

The genes are TRBV6-4 and TRBJ2-7; 7 bases map to TRBD2. V was clipped by 2 bases and J by 3 bases; unmatched bases: 7. Germline V lookup: CDR1 MRHNA, CDR2 SNTAGT. The CDR3 has 15 amino acids. Here the CDR3 reads CASSDPWGGVYEQYF. The CDR3 region has the DNA TGTGCCAGCAGTGACCCCTGGGGGGGGGTCTACGAGCAGTACTTC.

This chain uses TRBV12-5 with TRBJ1-1; maybe TRBD1 (6 bases). This CDR3 has 13 amino acids. Looked up from germline, CDR1 is LGHNT and CDR2 is FRNRAP. Trimming pared 5 bases from V and 8 bases from J, leaving 15 bases between. DNA for the CDR3: TGTGCTAGTGGTCTCAACACAGGGCTCGAAGCTTTCTTT. Protein sequence: CASGLNTGLEAFF.